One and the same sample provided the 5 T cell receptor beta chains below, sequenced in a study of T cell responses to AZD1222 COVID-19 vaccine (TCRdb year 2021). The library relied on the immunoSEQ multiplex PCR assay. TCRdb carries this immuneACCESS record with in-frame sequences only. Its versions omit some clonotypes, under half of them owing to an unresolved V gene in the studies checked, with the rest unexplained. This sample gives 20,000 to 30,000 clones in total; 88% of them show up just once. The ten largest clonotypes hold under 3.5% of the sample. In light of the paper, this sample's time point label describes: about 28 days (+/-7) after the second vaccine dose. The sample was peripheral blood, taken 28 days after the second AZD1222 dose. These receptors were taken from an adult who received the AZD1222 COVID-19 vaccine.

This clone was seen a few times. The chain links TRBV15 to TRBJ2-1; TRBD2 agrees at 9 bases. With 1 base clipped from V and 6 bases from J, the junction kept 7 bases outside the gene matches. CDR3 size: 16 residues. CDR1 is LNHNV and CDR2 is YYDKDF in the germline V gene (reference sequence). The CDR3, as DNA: TGTGCCACCAGCAGAGTGTACGGCGGGGGGGCCAATGAGCAGTTCTTC. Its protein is CATSRVYGGGANEQFF.

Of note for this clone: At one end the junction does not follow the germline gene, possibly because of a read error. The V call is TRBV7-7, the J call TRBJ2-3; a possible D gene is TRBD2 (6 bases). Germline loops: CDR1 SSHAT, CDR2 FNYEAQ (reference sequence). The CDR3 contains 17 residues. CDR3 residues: CASTPAGGDPSTDTQYF. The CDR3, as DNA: TGTGCTAGCACTCCTGCCGGCGGGGACCCTTCCACAGATACGCAGTATTTT.

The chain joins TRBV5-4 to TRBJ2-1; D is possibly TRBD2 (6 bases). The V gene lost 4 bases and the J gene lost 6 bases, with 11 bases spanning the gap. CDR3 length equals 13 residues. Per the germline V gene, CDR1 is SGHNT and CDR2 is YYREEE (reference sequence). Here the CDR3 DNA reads TGTGCCAGCAGCCTCAAGACTAGCAATGAGCAGTTCTTC. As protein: CASSLKTSNEQFF.

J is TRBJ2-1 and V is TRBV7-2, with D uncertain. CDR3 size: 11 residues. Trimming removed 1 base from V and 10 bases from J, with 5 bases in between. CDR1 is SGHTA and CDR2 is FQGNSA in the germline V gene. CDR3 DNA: TGTGCCAGCAGCTTAGGTGGCGAGCAGTTCTTC. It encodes CASSLGGEQFF.

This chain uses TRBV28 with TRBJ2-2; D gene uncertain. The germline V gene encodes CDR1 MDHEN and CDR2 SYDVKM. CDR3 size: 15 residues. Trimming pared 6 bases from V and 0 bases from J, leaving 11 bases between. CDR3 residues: CASSLLGSNTGELFF. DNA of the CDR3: TGTGCCAGCAGCCTCTTGGGGTCGAACACCGGGGAGCTGTTTTTT.